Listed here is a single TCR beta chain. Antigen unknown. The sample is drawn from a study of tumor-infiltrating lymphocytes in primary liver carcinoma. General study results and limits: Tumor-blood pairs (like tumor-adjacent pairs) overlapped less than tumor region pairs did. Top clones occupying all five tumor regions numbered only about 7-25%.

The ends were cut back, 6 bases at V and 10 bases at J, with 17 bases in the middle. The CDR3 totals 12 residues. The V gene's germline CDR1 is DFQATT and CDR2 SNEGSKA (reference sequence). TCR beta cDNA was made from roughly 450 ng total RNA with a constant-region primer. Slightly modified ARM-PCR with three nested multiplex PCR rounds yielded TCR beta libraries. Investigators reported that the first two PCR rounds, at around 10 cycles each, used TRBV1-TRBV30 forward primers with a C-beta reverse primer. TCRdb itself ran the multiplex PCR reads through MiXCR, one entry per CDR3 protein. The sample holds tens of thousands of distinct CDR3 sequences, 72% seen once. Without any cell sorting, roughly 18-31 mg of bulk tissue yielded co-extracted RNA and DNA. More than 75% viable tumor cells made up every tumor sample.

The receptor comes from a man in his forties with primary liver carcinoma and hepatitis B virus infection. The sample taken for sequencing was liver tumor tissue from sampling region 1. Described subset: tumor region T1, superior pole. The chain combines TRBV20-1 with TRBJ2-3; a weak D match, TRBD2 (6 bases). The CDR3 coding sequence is TGCAGTGCCCCCTCGCGGGGAGAGGCGCAGTATTTT. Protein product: CSAPSRGEAQYF.